This T cell receptor (beta chain) is drawn from a study of cytomegalovirus exposure and HLA in healthy donors. Study-level results: In a later analysis, most CMV-associated TCR beta chains appeared HLA-restricted. Presence/absence analyses assumed roughly uniform sequencing depth across donors, which may not hold. Serostatus for CMV was the only available immune exposure information.

Primers included in the PCR were 60 Vbeta and 13 Jbeta primers. This table comes from immunoSEQ multiplex PCR, and its TCRdb copy is limited to in-frame clones, with some not included. Of approximately 88,000 clones listed, around 76% were seen once; the top ten hold approximately 6%. About this clone: Its target is not known.

Germline assignment: CDR1 MNHNY and CDR2 SVGAGI (reference sequence). Deletions cut 2 bases from V and 1 base from J, with 8 bases between. The CDR3 has 14 residues. Material for sequencing was PBMCs. The TCR sequence derives from a man between 18 and 35 years old in good health and CMV-seropositive. V is TRBV6-6 and J is TRBJ1-1, with D possibly being TRBD1 (6 bases). For the CDR3, the DNA is TGTGCCAGCAGTTACCCACAGGGGAACACTGAAGCTTTCTTT. Translation: CASSYPQGNTEAFF.